This T cell receptor beta chain was sequenced during a study of blood T cell repertoires in COVID-19 (dated by TCRdb to 2018 to 2020). Some background on the complete study: Samples covering the acute and convalescent phases of COVID-19 were provided by collaborators in the United States, Italy and Spain. The prospective study material was composed of cDNA or gDNA derived from T cells, B-cell-depleted T cells, or PBMCs. Subjects who had been exposed to COVID-19, were actively infected with it, or had recovered from it provided the deeply sampled blood TCRbeta repertoires that made up the dataset. The repertoires were released in a freely available public database intended as a resource for research on the immune response to SARS-CoV-2. The samples were drawn from the first 160 participants of the ongoing ImmuneRACE study and from about 1,200 subjects provided by 6 global collaborators. Nearly every sample came with metadata listing a de-identified subject ID, COVID-19 status, age in years and sex. Where available, HLA class I and class II types were taken from metadata supplied by the sample provider and were not determined by assay-based typing. Overall results and qualifications from the work: Clinical and demographic metadata were provided uncurated, with the amount varying by source and participant.

About this clone itself: What this receptor recognizes is not known. No per-base quality is available; no much larger clone lies one base away.

Including the terminal cysteine and phenylalanine, the CDR3 comprises 16 residues. CDR3 DNA is the only sequence kept; it has 48 bases, read in frame from the first base. V lost 3 bases and J lost 4 bases, and the count of bases not matched to a germline gene is 6. The germline V gene (reference sequence) supplies CDR1 LNHDA and CDR2 SQIVND. The immunoSEQ Assay, a bias-controlled multiplex PCR, was used to amplify TCRbeta CDR3 regions from genomic DNA. The paper's processing steps were these. The number of nucleated cells in each sample was estimated by amplification of reference gene primers within the assay. To quantify the absolute abundance of each unique TCRbeta CDR3 rearrangement, sequence reads were collapsed and filtered. For each sample, productive Simpson clonality was calculated as the square root of Simpson's diversity index over productive rearrangements. TCRdb limited this immuneACCESS table to in-frame rearrangements with V and J called. A share of clones is missing; checked studies link under half to unresolved V genes, and the rest is unexplained. The V and J calls and clone size are taken from that table; D and trimming were inferred from the DNA. Across this sample there are 360,000 or so clones, with around 83% seen only once. Approximately 5% of the sample comes from the top ten.

Enrolling through a virtual design, the prospective study's participants ranged in age from roughly 18 to 95 years and lived across roughly 24 United States geographic areas. To assign participants to cohorts, the prospective study relied on clinical history that participants themselves reported in a screening survey and a study questionnaire. For ImmuneRACE Cohort 3, a participant was defined as recovered based on two consecutive negative NP/OP PCR tests, clearance by a healthcare professional, or resolution of symptoms. In the prospective study, mobile phlebotomists collected whole blood, serum and a nasopharyngeal or oropharyngeal swab from each participant. Prospective study participants could optionally give additional blood draws and questionnaires over a roughly 2-month period. Blood samples from the prospective study were shipped frozen or at room temperature prior to DNA extraction.

This clonotype was obtained from a woman aged 45 to 65 who had recovered from COVID-19. The sequenced sample consisted of PBMCs or T cells enriched from blood (not recorded which). The rearranged chain carries TRBV19 and TRBJ2-1; TRBD2 fits 10 bases in the junction. The nucleotide sequence is TGTGCCAGTAGTATTACTAGCGGGGCACAATACAATGAGCAGTTCTTC. Its protein product is CASSITSGAQYNEQFF.